This entry lists 17 T cell receptor beta chains sequenced from one sample in a study of human T cells and chemical hapten exposure. The time point is: patch test 3, about 24 weeks after DPC sensitization. The treatment: therapeutic diphenylcyclopropenone sensitization with weekly scalp DPC. Using its own MiXCR run on the RACE reads, TCRdb lists one record per CDR3 protein. The sample shows approximately 86,000 distinct CDR3 sequences, about a tenth of them seen only once. The sequencing here drew on whole blood, taken in connection with sensitization to the hapten diphenylcyclopropenone (DPC). These receptors were obtained from a woman between 25 and 40 years old with alopecia areata. Some clones in this sample may be carry-over from other donors' samples.

This clonotype was seen at least ten times. This chain joins TRBV12-3 or TRBV12-4 and TRBJ1-2, with D uncertain. The CDR3 runs to 13 residues. V gave up 6 bases and J gave up 5 bases, with 13 bases separating them. The CDR3 region is CASSPLAAYGYTF. CDR3 bases: TGTGCCAGCAGCCCGCTTGCAGCTTATGGCTACACCTTC.

The sample holds many counts of this clonotype. V is TRBV6-5 and J is TRBJ2-2; D is perhaps TRBD1 (5 bases). Germline-derived CDR1 and CDR2 are MNHEY and SVGAGI. Trimming cost V 5 bases and J 5 bases, with 15 bases left between them. The CDR3 has 15 residues. The CDR3 sequence is CASSPGFPRTGELFF. Here the CDR3 DNA reads TGTGCCAGCAGTCCAGGGTTCCCGAGGACCGGGGAGCTGTTTTTT.

This clonotype has a count of ten or more. The V gene is TRBV7-6, the J gene TRBJ2-7, with D hard to call. Looked up from germline, CDR1 is SGHVS and CDR2 is FNYEAQ. V was clipped by 0 bases and J by 5 bases, with 8 bases between them. This CDR3 region has 13 residues. For the CDR3, the DNA is TGTGCCAGCAGCTTAGCAGGTAGTAACGAGCAGTACTTC. Protein: CASSLAGSNEQYF.

This clonotype was detected a few times. V usage is TRBV29-1 and J usage is TRBJ2-5; D ambiguous. Between the trimmed V and J ends, which lost 2 bases and 4 bases, there was a span of 2 bases. The CDR3 has 10 residues. Germline V lookup: CDR1 SQVTM, CDR2 ANQGSEA. This CDR3 reads CSVERETQYF. CDR3 in DNA: TGCAGCGTTGAACGAGAGACCCAGTACTTC. The whole variable domain, remainder taken from reference TRBV29-1 and TRBJ2-5, is SAVISQKPSRDICQRGTSLTIQCQVDSQVTMMFWYRQQPGQSLTLIATANQGSEATYESGFVIDKFPISRPNLTFSTLTVSNMSPEDSSIYLCSVERETQYFGPGTRLLVL.

The CDR3 region has the DNA TGCAGTGCTAGGGGGTCCTCTACGCAGTATTTT. Translating it yields CSARGSSTQYF. This rearrangement joins TRBV20-1 to TRBJ2-3, with D uncertain. CDR3 length: 11 amino acids. The V gene's germline CDR1 is DFQATT and CDR2 SNEGSKA (reference sequence). Trimming took off 3 bases at V and 8 bases at J, with 9 bases between the two ends.

This clonotype was found a few times. The chain is built from TRBV20-1 and TRBJ2-7; D may be TRBD1 or TRBD2 (5 bases each). Per the germline V gene, CDR1 is DFQATT and CDR2 is SNEGSKA (reference sequence). With 2 bases removed from V and 2 bases from J, the gap between germline ends came to 10 bases. This CDR3 comprises 13 residues. The CDR3 nucleotides read TGCAGTGCTAGAACGGGACGACCCTACGAGCAGTACTTC. The encoded protein is CSARTGRPYEQYF.

Many counts were recorded for this clonotype. The chain uses TRBV18 and TRBJ1-2; tentative D call: TRBD1 (5 bases). Germline V lookup: CDR1 KGHSH, CDR2 LQKENI. The CDR3 is 15 residues long. V was shortened by 2 bases and J by 4 bases, with 14 bases between the two germline ends. Here the CDR3 DNA reads TGTGCCAGCTCACCAGAACCCGGGGGTGGCTATGGCTACACCTTC. Its protein product is CASSPEPGGGYGYTF.

This clonotype was counted many times. The gene calls are TRBV7-2 and TRBJ2-7, with D perhaps TRBD1 (5 bases). Germline lookup yields CDR1 SGHTA and CDR2 FQGNSA. Trimming stripped 4 bases from V and 7 bases from J, with 11 bases between. The CDR3 sequence is 12 residues long. CDR3 in amino acids: CASSSMGPEQYF. The DNA for the CDR3 is TGTGCCAGCAGCTCTATGGGGCCTGAGCAGTACTTC.

The rearrangement joins TRBV5-5 to TRBJ2-3; no clear D gene. V was cut by 2 bases and J by 3 bases, with 10 bases left in between. The CDR3 has 14 residues. Germline values: CDR1 SGHKS, CDR2 YYEKEE (reference sequence). The CDR3 reads CASSFLGSTDTQYF. CDR3 sequence (DNA): TGTGCCAGCAGCTTCCTAGGATCGACAGATACGCAGTATTTT.

V gene TRBV5-1 combines with J gene TRBJ2-7; D uncertain. This CDR3 region has 12 residues. The V end lost 1 base, the J end lost 5 bases, and 7 bases lay between the germline ends. From germline, CDR1 is SGHRS and CDR2 YFSETQ. The CDR3 is CASSLTFDEQYF. The CDR3 region has the DNA TGCGCCAGCAGCTTGACATTCGACGAGCAGTACTTC.

This clonotype appeared many times. The chain combines TRBV18 with TRBJ2-5, with D uncertain. The germline V and J ends were trimmed by 2 bases and 3 bases, with 4 bases remaining between them. Germline-derived CDR1 and CDR2 are KGHSH and LQKENI. The CDR3 is 12 amino acids. DNA of the CDR3: TGTGCCAGCTCACCAGAAGAAGAGACCCAGTACTTC. It specifies CASSPEEETQYF.

This clonotype was detected only a few times. V and J are TRBV6-2 or TRBV6-3 and TRBJ2-7, with 12 bases fitting TRBD2. With 4 bases clipped from V and 0 bases from J, the junction kept 1 base outside the gene matches. The length of the CDR3 is 15 residues. Germline CDR1 reads MNHEY; CDR2 reads SVGEGT. The CDR3 is CASSSTSGSSYEQYF. Written as DNA, the CDR3 is TGTGCCAGCAGTTCGACTAGCGGGAGCTCCTACGAGCAGTACTTC.

This clonotype was seen repeatedly, ten times or more. The chain has TRBV29-1 and TRBJ1-1; a possible D gene is TRBD1 (6 bases). Trimming cost V 6 bases and J 5 bases, with 22 bases left between them. Germline V gene lookup returns CDR1 SQVTM and CDR2 ANQGSEA. The CDR3 length is 15 residues. Here the CDR3 reads CSVGRRDRSRTEAFF. CDR3 in DNA: TGCAGCGTGGGACGAAGAGACAGGTCGAGGACTGAAGCTTTCTTT.

A word on this clonotype: Possible read error: a much larger clone is one base away. This chain joins TRBV11-2 and TRBJ1-3; TRBD1 might be the D (6 bases). Germline CDR1 is SGHAT and CDR2 is FQNNGV. This CDR3 comprises 16 residues. Trimming removed 4 bases at V and 2 bases at J, with 15 bases between. This CDR3 is CASSSLGGTTGNTIYF. The CDR3 DNA reads as TGTGCCAGCAGCTCTCTCGGGGGGACAACTGGAAACACCATATATTTT. The entire variable domain, with the rest obtained from reference TRBV11-2 and TRBJ1-3, is as follows: EAGVAQSPRYKIIEKRQSVAFWCNPISGHATLYWYQQILGQGPKLLIQFQNNGVVDDSQLPKDRFSAERLKGVDSTLKIQPAKLEDSAVYLCASSSLGGTTGNTIYFGEGSWLTVV.

The rearrangement links TRBV10-3 to TRBJ1-1; D gene ambiguous. The CDR3 sequence is 11 residues long. Germline assignment: CDR1 ENHRY and CDR2 SYGVKD. Trimming cost V 4 bases and J 3 bases, with 3 bases left between them. The CDR3, as DNA: TGTGCCATCAGTGGGTACACTGAAGCTTTCTTT. As protein: CAISGYTEAFF.

This clonotype was picked up many times. The V gene is TRBV7-9, the J gene TRBJ2-2; unclear D gene. Trimming left V 3 bases short and J 3 bases short, with 5 bases between. Germline-derived CDR1 and CDR2 are SEHNR and FQNEAQ (reference sequence). This CDR3 is built from 13 residues. Written as DNA, the CDR3 is TGTGCCAGCAGCTTGTTAGACACCGGGGAGCTGTTTTTT. Its translation: CASSLLDTGELFF.

This clonotype was seen a handful of times. J is TRBJ1-2 and V is TRBV19; unclear D gene. CDR3 length: 13 residues. Trimming pared 2 bases from V and 3 bases from J, leaving 7 bases between. Germline CDR1 reads LNHDA; CDR2 reads SQIVND (reference sequence). The CDR3 loop is CASSIPPYYGYTF. Here the CDR3 DNA reads TGTGCCAGTAGTATACCACCTTACTATGGCTACACCTTC.